This T cell receptor (beta chain) came from a study of STAT3 mutations in large granular lymphocyte leukemia (dated by TCRdb to the late 2010s). Describing the broader study: In roughly half of the longitudinally sequenced T-LGLL patients, canonical activating STAT3 mutations were detected. More than half of T-LGLL patients received one or more immunosuppressive therapy regimens, with hematologic response in less than 50% of those treated. From an initial cohort of 200 to 250 LGL patients, 15 to 20 representative T-LGLL cases were selected for longitudinal TCRbeta and STAT3 sequencing. Patients were sequenced at roughly 4.1 time points on average, with the number of samplings per patient ranging from 2 to 8. Two patients with natural killer LGL leukemia were also sequenced longitudinally as controls within the study. Patients with T-cell large granular lymphocyte leukemia underwent serial deep sequencing of TCRbeta CDR3 and STAT3 to reconstruct clonal hierarchy and dynamics. Broader findings and caveats from the paper: Since codominant clonotypes persisted in some patients, a small but highly pathogenic clone may have gone undetected. Because no samples were available when a clone first appeared, clonal expansion had to be inferred from samplings taken at other points. The linking of therapy response to changes in TCR clonal burden was complicated by variable intervals between samplings and differing treatment regimens. TCR clonotype switching after therapy was observed in about 35% of the 18 patients, and all newly emerging clones were found to be STAT3 wild type. Several patients had a dominant TCR clone burden greater than the STAT3 mutant burden, which suggests that the STAT3 mutation arose secondarily within a clone that had already expanded. At least one immunodominant TCRbeta clonotype was identified in every T-LGLL patient, and multiple immunodominant subclonotypes were identified in about half of the T-LGLL patients.

The same DNA, extracted from blood mononuclear cells, served for both the TCR sequencing and the STAT3 sequencing. TCRbeta libraries were sequenced on an Illumina MiSeq, averaging around 41,000 productive templates per sample. Using multiplex PCR amplification, the immunoSEQ assay generated the TCRbeta CDR3 libraries. Under the source paper's analysis protocol: Repertoire diversity was computed as previously defined, with values near 0 indicating extremely monoclonal samples. Sourced from immuneACCESS, this table was stored by TCRdb with only in-frame sequences that have V and J called. A share of the clones is absent; for the studies checked, an unresolved V gene accounts for under half, and the remainder has no known explanation. The DNA was the basis for D and trimming; V, J and clone size are from that table. The sample records around 10,000 clones, 50% to 60% of which are singletons. The ten largest make up roughly 10% of the sample.

With respect to this clone: The target of this receptor is not known. No per-base quality is available; no much larger clone lies one base away.

Including cysteine and phenylalanine, the CDR3 has 15 amino acids. Of all the DNA, just the CDR3 is kept, 45 bases in frame from base 1. According to the germline V gene (reference sequence), CDR1 reads SGHNT and CDR2 reads YYREEE. The trim is 4 bases for V and 0 bases for J, with a gap of 13 bases between the germline ends. The chain joins TRBV5-4 to TRBJ1-1, and possibly TRBD1, on 5 matching bases. The sequenced sample consisted of peripheral blood mononuclear cells. This receptor was obtained from a boy younger than 18 with T-cell large granular lymphocyte leukemia. Some clones in this sample may be carry-over from other donors' samples. The age is the age at diagnosis. The CDR3 loop reads CASSLAGGLNTEAFF. The DNA reads TGTGCCAGCAGCCTCGCTGGGGGTTTGAACACTGAAGCTTTCTTT.